A single sample is the source of the 29 T cell receptor beta chains below, sequenced in a study of early T cells in non-severe SARS-CoV-2 infection. TCRdb redid the calling of the 5' RACE reads with MiXCR, one entry per CDR3 protein. Among 45,000 to 60,000 distinct CDR3 sequences listed, about 10% were seen once. The source material was whole blood. The receptor set was obtained from an adult who was a healthcare worker with PCR-confirmed SARS-CoV-2 infection or an uninfected control (not recorded which).

This chain connects TRBV20-1 to TRBJ1-2; no definite D call. Germline lookup yields CDR1 DFQATT and CDR2 SNEGSKA (reference sequence). The CDR3 has 11 amino acids. V was clipped by 8 bases and J by 6 bases, with 13 bases between them. The CDR3 loop is CSCSPGDGYTF. The CDR3 DNA reads as TGCAGTTGCTCACCTGGAGATGGCTACACCTTC.

This clonotype was recorded many times. The chain is built from TRBV20-1 and TRBJ2-7, with 14 bases matching TRBD2. The CDR3 covers 14 residues. Germline assignment: CDR1 DFQATT and CDR2 SNEGSKA (reference sequence). The J segment lost 2 bases and the V segment lost 6 bases, leaving 3 bases of the junction unmatched. The CDR3 loop reads CSAGTSGSTYEQYF. The DNA of the CDR3 is TGCAGTGCCGGGACTAGCGGGAGTACCTACGAGCAGTACTTC.

The table lists this clonotype with a few counts. The chain employs TRBV18 and TRBJ2-1, with TRBD1 as a possible D gene (6 bases). V lost 3 bases and J lost 5, with 14 bases in between. Germline V gives CDR1 KGHSH, CDR2 LQKENI. This CDR3 comprises 15 residues. The CDR3 protein is CASSPSWTANNEQFF. CDR3 nucleotides: TGTGCCAGCTCACCCTCATGGACAGCCAACAATGAGCAGTTCTTC.

Ten or more counts support this clonotype. J is TRBJ1-1 and V is TRBV29-1; a weak D match, TRBD1 (5 bases). Germline loops: CDR1 SQVTM, CDR2 ANQGSEA. CDR3 length: 12 residues. V was cut by 4 bases and J by 6 bases, with 12 bases left in between. The CDR3 sequence is CSVVRAEAEAFF. The CDR3 DNA sequence: TGCAGCGTTGTCAGGGCGGAGGCTGAAGCTTTCTTT. Looking up the rest from reference TRBV29-1 and TRBJ1-1 gives the full variable domain: SAVISQKPSRDICQRGTSLTIQCQVDSQVTMMFWYRQQPGQSLTLIATANQGSEATYESGFVIDKFPISRPNLTFSTLTVSNMSPEDSSIYLCSVVRAEAEAFFGQGTRLTVV.

At least ten counts were recorded for this clonotype. The chain uses TRBV7-9 and TRBJ1-4; the D is unclear. With 2 bases removed from V and 7 bases from J, the gap between germline ends came to 5 bases. In germline, CDR1 is SEHNR, CDR2 FQNEAQ (reference sequence). CDR3 length: 12 amino acids. The CDR3: CASSLRGEKLFF. CDR3 bases: TGTGCCAGCAGCTTACGGGGTGAAAAACTGTTTTTT. The variable domain in full, completed from reference TRBV7-9 and TRBJ1-4, reads DTGVSQNPRHKITKRGQNVTFRCDPISEHNRLYWYRQTLGQGPEFLTYFQNEAQLEKSRLLSDRFSAERPKGSFSTLEIQRTEQGDSAMYLCASSLRGEKLFFGSGTQLSVL.

This clonotype appeared a few times. The chain links TRBV5-1 to TRBJ1-1; 8 nucleotides line up with TRBD1. CDR1 is SGHRS and CDR2 is YFSETQ in the germline V gene. The length of the CDR3 is 15 residues. Losses at the gene ends were 4 bases for V and 4 bases for J; bases not matched to a gene: 9. In DNA, the CDR3 is TGCGCCAGCAGCCCCCGGGACAGGATCGTCACTGAAGCTTTCTTT. It is translated as CASSPRDRIVTEAFF.

This clonotype turned up a few times. The rearrangement joins TRBV5-1 to TRBJ2-2; D is uncertain. This CDR3 is 14 amino acids long. CDR1 is SGHRS and CDR2 is YFSETQ in the germline V gene. V was shortened by 0 bases and J by 9 bases, with 12 bases between the two germline ends. The DNA for the CDR3 is TGCGCCAGCAGCTTGGAACGGATGACATGGGAGCTGTTTTTT. Residues: CASSLERMTWELFF.

The V gene is TRBV6-2 or TRBV6-3, the J gene TRBJ1-2; tentatively, D is TRBD1 (5 bases). CDR1 is MNHEY, CDR2 SVGEGT, per germline. The CDR3 contains 13 residues. V lost 5 bases to trimming and J lost 8 bases, with 15 bases between them. The CDR3 DNA reads TGTGCCAGCAGTCAATCGAGGGACGGCGGCTACACCTTC. Translation gives CASSQSRDGGYTF.

Ten or more counts support this clonotype. This chain uses TRBV6-5 with TRBJ1-5; the D gene is possibly TRBD1 (6 bases). Germline CDR1 is MNHEY and CDR2 is SVGAGI. Trimming cost V 6 bases and J 6 bases, with 15 bases left between them. The CDR3 totals 14 residues. The CDR3 sequence: CASSRDIGGQPQHF. CDR3 in DNA: TGTGCCAGCAGCCGGGACATTGGCGGTCAGCCCCAGCATTTT.

A word on this clonotype: A much larger clonotype is one base distant, so this may be a read error. This rearrangement joins TRBV6-1 to TRBJ1-5; no definite D call. Germline lookup yields CDR1 MNHNS and CDR2 SASEGT. The CDR3 totals 13 residues. The CDR3 spells CASRDAILQPRHF. CDR3 bases: TGTGCCAGCAGGGACGCTATTTTACAGCCCCGGCATTTT.

This clonotype was observed many times. This chain links TRBV6-1 with TRBJ1-1; D gene unclear. Looked up from germline, CDR1 is MNHNS and CDR2 is SASEGT. The length of the CDR3 is 15 residues. V lost 4 bases and J lost 3, with 15 bases in between. The CDR3, as DNA: TGTGCCAGCAGTGTGGCGCCGTACGTGGACACTGAAGCTTTCTTT. Translation: CASSVAPYVDTEAFF.

This clonotype was counted only a few times. The chain employs TRBV3-1 and TRBJ1-1; maybe TRBD1 (5 bases). Germline CDR1 is LGHDT and CDR2 is YNNKEL (reference sequence). The CDR3 length is 13 residues. Trimming removed 1 base from V and 5 bases from J, with 8 bases in between. The DNA for the CDR3 is TGTGCCAGCAGCCAAGTGGGGGGGACTGAAGCTTTCTTT. This codes for CASSQVGGTEAFF.

The V call is TRBV12-3 or TRBV12-4, the J call TRBJ1-6, with TRBD1 identical over 8 bases. Trimming took 2 bases from V and 6 from J; bases not matched to a gene: 6. This CDR3 comprises 16 residues. CDR3 coding DNA: TGTGCCAGCAGTTTAAACCCCAGGGGGCTTAATTCACCCCTCCACTTT. It is translated as CASSLNPRGLNSPLHF.

The chain employs TRBV3-1 and TRBJ1-2; maybe TRBD1 (5 bases). CDR3 size: 13 residues. CDR1 is LGHDT and CDR2 is YNNKEL in the germline V gene (reference sequence). V shed 0 bases and J shed 8 bases, with 10 bases lying between them. The CDR3 reads CASSQDSGRGYTF. Here the CDR3 DNA reads TGTGCCAGCAGCCAAGATTCGGGGCGCGGCTACACCTTC.

The chain is built from TRBV25-1 and TRBJ2-1; TRBD2 matches at 7 bases. The J segment lost 9 bases and the V segment lost 2 bases, leaving 13 bases of the junction unmatched. CDR1 and CDR2 from the germline V gene are MGHDK and SYGVNS. This CDR3 comprises 16 residues. DNA of the CDR3: TGTGCCAGCAGTGAAAACTCCTGGACTAGGGGCTCTGAGCAGTTCTTC. This gives the protein CASSENSWTRGSEQFF. The full variable domain, in which reference TRBV25-1 and TRBJ2-1 provide the parts outside the CDR3, is EADIYQTPRYLVIGTGKKITLECSQTMGHDKMYWYQQDPGMELHLIHYSYGVNSTEKGDLSSESTVSRIRTEHFPLTLESARPSHTSQYLCASSENSWTRGSEQFFGPGTRLTVL.

This clonotype was observed at least ten times. V usage is TRBV7-3 and J usage is TRBJ1-2; possible D gene TRBD1, 6 bases. From germline, CDR1 is SGHTA and CDR2 FQGTGA. The V end lost 5 bases, the J end lost 2 bases, and 9 bases lay between the germline ends. The CDR3 is made up of 13 amino acids. DNA of the CDR3: TGTGCCAGCAGCGCAGGACAGAACTATGGCTACACCTTC. Translation: CASSAGQNYGYTF.

This clonotype was seen at least ten times. CDR3 loop: CASSKDRGTSAPLHF. In DNA, the CDR3 is TGTGCCAGCAGCAAGGACAGGGGAACGTCGGCACCCCTCCACTTT. This chain uses TRBV14 with TRBJ1-6; 9 bases are shared with TRBD1. V lost 5 bases and J lost 11; bases outside the gene matches: 10. The CDR3 runs to 15 residues. CDR1 is SGHDN and CDR2 is FVKESK in the germline V gene.

Ten or more counts support this clonotype. V usage is TRBV25-1 and J usage is TRBJ2-5, with D unclear. The CDR3 loop spans 14 amino acids. V was clipped by 2 bases and J by 0 bases, with 7 bases between them. Looked up from germline, CDR1 is MGHDK and CDR2 is SYGVNS. This CDR3 reads CASSESRYQETQYF. DNA for the CDR3: TGTGCCAGCAGTGAAAGCAGATACCAAGAGACCCAGTACTTC.

This clonotype has more than one count but fewer than ten. The chain uses TRBV12-3 or TRBV12-4 and TRBJ1-4, with 9 bases fitting TRBD1. V dropped 3 bases and J dropped 10; count of bases not matched to a gene: 6. The CDR3 totals 14 residues. CDR3 amino acids: CASSFPGTGRKLFF. CDR3 coding DNA: TGTGCCAGCAGTTTCCCCGGGACAGGGCGAAAACTGTTTTTT.

This clonotype has only a few counts. In DNA form, the CDR3 reads TGTGCCACCAGCAGAGGCCGGATCTACCGCTACGAGCAGTACTTC. It encodes CATSRGRIYRYEQYF. The chain couples TRBV15 to TRBJ2-7; D uncertain. Per the germline V gene, CDR1 is LNHNV and CDR2 is YYDKDF (reference sequence). CDR3 length: 15 residues. V was clipped by 1 base and J by 3 bases, with 13 bases between them.

This clonotype was seen only a few times. The chain joins TRBV7-6 to TRBJ2-5, with TRBD2 matching 11 bases. V dropped 5 bases and J dropped 1; count of bases not matched to a gene: 6. Germline CDR1 reads SGHVS; CDR2 reads FNYEAQ. This CDR3 has 16 residues. In nucleotides, the CDR3 is TGTGCCAGCAGCAAACTTAGCGGGGGGGCCCAAGAGACCCAGTACTTC. As protein: CASSKLSGGAQETQYF. The variable domain in full, completed from reference TRBV7-6 and TRBJ2-5, reads GAGVSQSPRYKVTKRGQDVALRCDPISGHVSLYWYRQALGQGPEFLTYFNYEAQQDKSGLPNDRFSAERPEGSISTLTIQRTEQRDSAMYRCASSKLSGGAQETQYFGPGTRLLVL.

This clonotype has a handful of counts. This CDR3 is missing its conserved last phenylalanine or tryptophan, likely due to a read error. This sequence joins TRBV11-2 and TRBJ2-7; 8 bases match TRBD1. Germline CDR1 reads SGHAT; CDR2 reads FQNNGV. The CDR3 extends over 15 amino acids. Unmatched junction bases numbered 11, after V lost 4 bases and J lost 6 bases. DNA of the CDR3: TGTGCCAGCAGCTCATATTCGACAGGGGAAGGCGAGCAGTACCTC. Protein: CASSSYSTGEGEQYL.

In its sample, this clonotype was seen a few times. The chain couples TRBV7-6 to TRBJ2-3; the D gene is possibly TRBD2 (7 bases). V lost 1 base and J 4 bases, leaving 12 bases between the germline ends. The CDR3 loop spans 15 amino acids. The V gene's germline CDR1 is SGHVS and CDR2 FNYEAQ. In DNA, the CDR3 is TGTGCCAGCAGCTTAGAGGGGGGGGCCGCAGATACGCAGTATTTT. Amino acids: CASSLEGGAADTQYF.

The rearrangement uses TRBV4-2 and TRBJ1-1, with D maybe TRBD1 (6 bases). The CDR3 has 14 residues. The germline gives CDR1 LGHNA, CDR2 YNFKEQ. Deletions cut 5 bases from V and 1 base from J, with 11 bases between. The CDR3 sequence: CASSWTEGNTEAFF. CDR3 nucleotide sequence: TGTGCCAGCAGCTGGACAGAGGGGAACACTGAAGCTTTCTTT.

This clonotype was seen ten or more times. The chain links TRBV7-9 to TRBJ1-1, with TRBD1 as a possible D gene (5 bases). V was pared by 5 bases and J by 9 bases, with 13 bases between. This CDR3 has 12 amino acids. Germline assignment: CDR1 SEHNR and CDR2 FQNEAQ (reference sequence). The CDR3 spells CASSDSGRKAFF. In DNA form, the CDR3 reads TGTGCCAGCAGCGACAGCGGCCGGAAAGCTTTCTTT.

In this sample, this clonotype turned up a few times. V usage is TRBV3-1 and J usage is TRBJ2-3; D unclear. Per the germline V gene, CDR1 is LGHDT and CDR2 is YNNKEL (reference sequence). CDR3 length: 13 amino acids. The ends were cut back, 1 base at V and 6 bases at J, with 8 bases in the middle. The CDR3 DNA is TGTGCCAGCAGCCAAGTTTACGGGGATACGCAGTATTTT. It is translated as CASSQVYGDTQYF.

This clonotype was seen many times. The genes are TRBV7-2 and TRBJ2-3; D remains unclear. CDR3 length: 12 amino acids. Trimming took 4 bases from V and 3 from J, leaving 5 bases between them. The germline CDR1 and CDR2 sequences are SGHTA and FQGNSA. The CDR3 nucleotides are TGTGCCAGCAGCTATAGGACAGATACGCAGTATTTT. It codes for CASSYRTDTQYF.

Only a few counts were recorded for this clonotype. The genes are TRBV7-2 and TRBJ2-4; 8 positions match TRBD1. The CDR3 totals 16 residues. V was pared by 4 bases and J by 6 bases, with 11 bases of the junction left unmatched. CDR1 is SGHTA and CDR2 is FQGNSA in the germline V gene. The CDR3 sequence is CASSSYWAGGLNIQYF. CDR3 sequence (DNA): TGTGCCAGCAGCTCTTATTGGGCAGGGGGCTTAAACATTCAGTACTTC.

This clonotype was seen ten or more times. V is TRBV7-9 and J is TRBJ2-2; D gene unclear. The CDR3 length is 12 residues. Germline values: CDR1 SEHNR, CDR2 FQNEAQ (reference sequence). V was shortened by 5 bases and J by 6 bases, with 7 bases between the two germline ends. The chain's CDR3 is CASSLDSGELFF. DNA of the CDR3: TGTGCCAGCAGCCTCGACTCCGGGGAGCTGTTTTTT. Variable domain in full (rest from reference TRBV7-9 and TRBJ2-2): DTGVSQNPRHKITKRGQNVTFRCDPISEHNRLYWYRQTLGQGPEFLTYFQNEAQLEKSRLLSDRFSAERPKGSFSTLEIQRTEQGDSAMYLCASSLDSGELFFGEGSRLTVL.